The sequence of this T cell receptor beta chain was determined in a study of blood T cell repertoires in COVID-19. Study summary: Acute and convalescent COVID-19 samples came from the United States, Italy and Spain. Nucleic acid was either cDNA or gDNA, and it came from T cells, B-cell-depleted T cells, or PBMCs.

This CDR3 is built from 14 residues. Trimming took 5 bases from V and 2 from J; bases not matched to a gene: 0. Germline V CDR1 and CDR2: GTSNPN, SVGIG (reference sequence). How the authors handled the data: Nucleated cell number was recorded as an estimate derived from reference gene primer amplification. Measured with immunoSEQ multiplex PCR; TCRdb has only the in-frame clones, and not every one. V and J calls and clone size are given by that table; D and trimming were obtained from the DNA. The profile shows about 68,000 clones, approximately 90% of them singletons. In its sample, this clone was seen once.

This clonotype was obtained from a woman aged 45 to 65 with COVID-19, enrolled during active disease. Sequencing was carried out using peripheral blood. This chain uses TRBV30 with TRBJ2-1, with 13 bases that match TRBD2. Here the CDR3 DNA reads TGTGCCTGGGGACTAGCGGGAGCCTACAATGAGCAGTTCTTC. Protein product: CAWGLAGAYNEQFF.